This TCR beta chain is from a study of blood T cell repertoires in COVID-19. Authors' processing steps: Quantification of nucleated cells was approximated via reference gene primer amplification. TCRdb keeps only in-frame clones here, not all; method: immunoSEQ multiplex PCR. V and J calls and clone size follow that table, whereas D and trimming were derived from the DNA. Among roughly 100,000 clones, around 86% were seen once, and the ten largest hold about 3.8%. Trimming pared 10 bases from V and 6 bases from J, leaving 19 bases between. CDR3 length: 14 residues. CDR1 and CDR2 (germline): ENHRY, SYGVKD.

This sequence originates from a man aged 45 to 65 with acute or convalescent COVID-19. Sample: peripheral blood. This sequence joins TRBV10-3 and TRBJ2-1; weak D call: TRBD2 (6 bases). The CDR3 sequence: CATEPGTSPNEQFF. In nucleotides, the CDR3 is TGTGCCACCGAGCCAGGAACTAGCCCCAATGAGCAGTTCTTC.